This TCR beta chain appears in the sequencing data of a study of siplizumab effects on memory and regulatory T cells (dated by TCRdb to the late 2010s). In terms of the full investigation: Across roughly 8 responder-stimulator pairs, mixed lymphocyte reactions were run as pairs, approximately 1 with siplizumab at approximately 0.96 ug/mL and approximately 1 without drug. The effect of the anti-CD2 antibody siplizumab on alloreactive T-cell subsets was examined in allogeneic mixed lymphocyte reactions constructed from human PBMCs.

Details on this clone: What this receptor recognizes is not known. Base quality data are lacking; no much larger clone is found one base away.

Overall study results and their limits: A naive or memory phenotype could not be assigned to roughly 80-95% of proliferating CD4+ or CD8+ clones. Because sequences at frequencies below about 10^-5 were poorly captured, only a minor fraction of alloreactive clones could be mapped back to unstimulated subsets. Whether proliferating Tregs from siplizumab cultures actually had suppressive function was not functionally confirmed. Of the alloreactive CD4+ clones that could be mapped, the Treg-derived share averaged around 70% with siplizumab compared with 26.9% in control reactions. Unstimulated naive T cells appeared more diverse than memory T cells, and naive cells seemed to contribute substantially to the alloresponse. The cumulative frequency of alloreactive sequences traceable to unstimulated CD4+ memory T cells was significantly reduced by siplizumab.

Between the V and J ends, shortened by 2 bases and 4 bases respectively, the junction contains 1 base. From the cysteine up to the phenylalanine, the CDR3 has a length of 11 residues. The kept DNA is CDR3 alone, 33 bases in frame from the first base. The germline V gene specifies KGHSH as CDR1 and LQKENI as CDR2. Library construction relied on the immunoSEQ multiplex PCR assay. Roughly 10^5 TCR templates per sample were assayed on the deep sequencing platform. Genomic DNA extracted from sorted T cells was used for TCRbeta CDR3 sequencing. From the authors' description of their analysis: The R programming language was used for clonal analysis of TCRbeta CDR3 data. Unstimulated samples were compared with post-reaction CFSE-low samples to define alloreactive CD4+ and CD8+ clones. By matching sequences to the repertoires of sorted unstimulated Treg and non-Treg cells, each alloreactive CD4+ clone was assigned a regulatory or non-regulatory origin. TCRdb obtained this table from immuneACCESS and retained in-frame rearrangements with V and J assigned. These tables miss some clones; where compared with another copy, unresolved V genes account for less than half of the shortfall, and the remainder is unexplained. V, J and clone size derive from that table, while D and trimming were established from the DNA sequence. For this sample the table gives 17,000 or so clones, of which approximately 46% were detected only once. Jointly, the top ten make up about 5.3% of the sample.

Cells from the mixed lymphocyte reactions were cocultured for under 7 days at 37 degrees C. After responder PBMCs were labelled with CFSE and stimulator PBMCs with Violet Dye, the two populations were combined at a 1:1 ratio. TCRbeta CDR3 sequencing was performed on sorted unstimulated T cells and on proliferating T cells recovered from mixed lymphocyte reactions. Fresh whole blood from around 11 HLA-typed healthy donors was used to isolate PBMCs. After the mixed lymphocyte reaction, proliferating CFSE-low responder T cells were FACS-sorted for TCR sequencing. This receptor chain uses TRBV18 and TRBJ2-3, with no D gene named confidently. The sequence derives from a human donor in good health; the cells came from an allogeneic mixed lymphocyte reaction. Input material: CFSE-low (dividing) CD4+ T cells sorted from an allogeneic mixed lymphocyte reaction. The nucleotides read TGTGCCAGCTCACCAGCAGATACGCAGTATTTT. It translates as CASSPADTQYF.